This T cell receptor beta chain originates from a study of blood T cell repertoires in COVID-19. The V and J ends lost 5 bases and 1 base, in that order; junction bases with no gene match: 5. Germline CDR1 is SGHVS and CDR2 is FQNEAQ. This CDR3 comprises 14 residues. Study processing details: Nucleated cell counts were estimated from reference gene primer amplification. Sequenced by immunoSEQ multiplex PCR; TCRdb stores in-frame clones only, minus some. V, J and clone size derive from that table, while D and trimming were established from the DNA sequence. The sample contains approximately 140,000 clones, approximately 86% of which appear only once.

The clonotype originates from a woman in her sixties with active or convalescent COVID-19. Sequences were obtained from peripheral blood. The chain is built from TRBV7-8 and TRBJ2-7, with 7 nucleotides matching TRBD1. The CDR3 is CASSPGQLSYEQYF. CDR3 in DNA: TGTGCCAGCAGCCCGGGACAGTTATCCTACGAGCAGTACTTC.